This TCR beta chain was found in a study of blood T cell repertoires in COVID-19. The wider study: Acute and convalescent COVID-19 specimens originated in the United States, Italy and Spain. The cDNA or gDNA used as material had been derived from T cells, B-cell-depleted T cells, or PBMCs.

The CDR3 sequence is 15 residues long. From germline, CDR1 is MNHEY and CDR2 SVGEGT. The V gene lost 5 bases and the J gene lost 4 bases, with 18 bases spanning the gap. Original handling: From reference gene primer amplification, estimates of nucleated cell counts were derived. Repertoires were generated with immunoSEQ multiplex PCR, while TCRdb's copy carries only in-frame clones and drops some. V, J and clone size are taken as reported in that table, and D and trimming were inferred from the DNA itself. The sample lists about 42,000 clones, 79% occurring once. The sequence derives from a woman of 80 years or more with acute or convalescent COVID-19. The chain is built from TRBV6-2 or TRBV6-3 and TRBJ2-7, with a possible D match to TRBD1 (6 bases). Sequencing was performed on peripheral blood. In nucleotides, the CDR3 is TGTGCCAGCAGTCCCTTTGGGACACTGACTTACGAGCAGTACTTC. Its translation is CASSPFGTLTYEQYF.